The T cell receptor beta chain under discussion was sequenced for a study of blood T cell repertoires in COVID-19. The overall study: Spain, Italy and the United States supplied samples that represented acute and convalescent COVID-19. PBMCs, B-cell-depleted T cells, or T cells were the source of the cDNA or gDNA that made up the material.

Source study methods: Reference gene primer amplification yielded estimated nucleated cell counts. The table came from immunoSEQ multiplex PCR; TCRdb's copy has only in-frame clones and leaves some out. V, J and clone size were drawn from that table, and D and trimming were deduced from the DNA. The sample shows a few hundred thousand clones, roughly 90% of them seen only once. The CDR3 totals 15 residues. The germline CDR1 and CDR2 sequences are DFQATT and SNEGSKA (reference sequence). A note on this clone: Mismatch with germline at one junction end may stem from a read error.

Cohort 3 donors were reported recovered after two negative PCRs, clearance, or symptom resolution. Sequencing used PBMCs or T cells enriched from blood (not recorded which). The clonotype comes from a young woman who had recovered from COVID-19. This rearrangement joins TRBV20-1 to TRBJ2-3; 8 bases agree with TRBD2. This chain's CDR3 is CSASAGGESTDTQYF. The CDR3 coding sequence is TGCAGTGCTAGTGCGGGGGGTGAGAGCACAGATACACAGTATTTT.